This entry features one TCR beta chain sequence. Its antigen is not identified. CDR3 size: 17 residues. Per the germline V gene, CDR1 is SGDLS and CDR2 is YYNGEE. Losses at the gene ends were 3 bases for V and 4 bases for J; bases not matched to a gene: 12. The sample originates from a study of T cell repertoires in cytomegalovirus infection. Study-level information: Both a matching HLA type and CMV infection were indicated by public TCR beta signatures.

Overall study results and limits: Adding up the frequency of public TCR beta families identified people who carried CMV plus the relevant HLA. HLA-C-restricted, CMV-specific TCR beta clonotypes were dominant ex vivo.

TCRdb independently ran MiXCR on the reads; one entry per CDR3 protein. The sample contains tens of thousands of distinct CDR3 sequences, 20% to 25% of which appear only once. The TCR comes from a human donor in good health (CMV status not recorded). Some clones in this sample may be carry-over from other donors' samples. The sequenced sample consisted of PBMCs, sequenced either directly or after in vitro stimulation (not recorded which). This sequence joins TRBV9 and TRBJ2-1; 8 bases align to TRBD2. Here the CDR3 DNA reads TGTGCCAGCAGCGCCCCCGCCGGGACTAGAGGTTACAATGAGCAGTTCTTC. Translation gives CASSAPAGTRGYNEQFF.